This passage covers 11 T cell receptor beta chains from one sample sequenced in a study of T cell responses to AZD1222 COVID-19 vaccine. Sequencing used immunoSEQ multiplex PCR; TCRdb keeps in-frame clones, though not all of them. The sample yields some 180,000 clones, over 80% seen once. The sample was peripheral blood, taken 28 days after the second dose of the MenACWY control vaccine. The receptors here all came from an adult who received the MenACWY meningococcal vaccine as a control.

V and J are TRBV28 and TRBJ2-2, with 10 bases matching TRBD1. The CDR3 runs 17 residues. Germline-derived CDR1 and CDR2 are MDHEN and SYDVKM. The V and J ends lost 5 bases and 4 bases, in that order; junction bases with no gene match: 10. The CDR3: CASSSPGQGFGTGELFF. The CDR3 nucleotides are TGTGCCAGCAGTAGCCCGGGACAGGGGTTCGGCACCGGGGAGCTGTTTTTT.

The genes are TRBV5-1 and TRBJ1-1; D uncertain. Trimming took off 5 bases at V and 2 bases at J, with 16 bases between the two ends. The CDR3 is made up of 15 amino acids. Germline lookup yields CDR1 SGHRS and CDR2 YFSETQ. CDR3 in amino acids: CASRFIGPENTEAFF. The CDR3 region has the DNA TGCGCCAGCAGATTCATTGGACCAGAAAACACTGAAGCTTTCTTT.

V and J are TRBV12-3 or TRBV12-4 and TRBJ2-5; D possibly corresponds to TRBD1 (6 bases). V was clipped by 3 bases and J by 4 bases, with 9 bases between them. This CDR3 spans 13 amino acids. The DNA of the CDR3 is TGTGCCAGCAGTTTCGCAGGGGTAGAGACCCAGTACTTC. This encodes CASSFAGVETQYF.

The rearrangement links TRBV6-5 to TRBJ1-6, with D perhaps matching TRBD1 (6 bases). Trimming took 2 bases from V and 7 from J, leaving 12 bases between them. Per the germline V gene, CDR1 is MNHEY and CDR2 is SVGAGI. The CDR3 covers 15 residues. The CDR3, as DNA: TGTGCCAGCAGTTACCGGGGGGCGGGAAATTCACCCCTCCACTTT. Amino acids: CASSYRGAGNSPLHF.

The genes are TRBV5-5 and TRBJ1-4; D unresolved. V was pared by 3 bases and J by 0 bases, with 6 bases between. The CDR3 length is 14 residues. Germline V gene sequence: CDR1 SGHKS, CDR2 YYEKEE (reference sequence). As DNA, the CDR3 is TGTGCCAGCAGCTCCATGTCAACTAATGAAAAACTGTTTTTT. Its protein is CASSSMSTNEKLFF.

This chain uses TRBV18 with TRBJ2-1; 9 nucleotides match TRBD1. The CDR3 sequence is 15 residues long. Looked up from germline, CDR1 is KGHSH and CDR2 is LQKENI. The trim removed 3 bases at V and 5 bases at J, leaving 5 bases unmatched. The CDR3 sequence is CASSPSTGGNNEQFF. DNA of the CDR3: TGTGCCAGCTCACCGTCGACAGGGGGAAACAATGAGCAGTTCTTC.

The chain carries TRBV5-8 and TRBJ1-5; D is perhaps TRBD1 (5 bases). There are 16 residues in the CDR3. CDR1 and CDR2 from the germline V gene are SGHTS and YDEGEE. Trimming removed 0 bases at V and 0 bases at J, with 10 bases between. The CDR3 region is CASSLAVDSSNQPQHF. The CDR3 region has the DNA TGTGCCAGCAGCTTGGCCGTTGACAGTAGCAATCAGCCCCAGCATTTT.

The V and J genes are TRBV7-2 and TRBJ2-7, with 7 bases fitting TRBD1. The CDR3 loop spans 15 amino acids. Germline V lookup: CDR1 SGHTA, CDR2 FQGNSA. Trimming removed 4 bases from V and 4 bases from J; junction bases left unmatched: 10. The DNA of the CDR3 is TGTGCCAGCAGCTACTCGAAGGGGGCGAGTTACGAGCAGTACTTC. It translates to CASSYSKGASYEQYF.

CDR3 DNA: TGTGCCAGTACGTGGCGGTTGAACACTGAAGCTTTCTTT. Protein: CASTWRLNTEAFF. The chain recombines TRBV19 with TRBJ1-1; D unresolved. The V gene's germline CDR1 is LNHDA and CDR2 SQIVND (reference sequence). Trimming left V 7 bases short and J 0 bases short, with 9 bases between. The CDR3 is 13 amino acids. The complete variable domain, with remaining parts taken from reference TRBV19 and TRBJ1-1, reads DGGITQSPKYLFRKEGQNVTLSCEQNLNHDAMYWYRQDPGQGLRLIYYSQIVNDFQKGDIAEGYSVSREKKESFPLTVTSAQKNPTAFYLCASTWRLNTEAFFGQGTRLTVV.

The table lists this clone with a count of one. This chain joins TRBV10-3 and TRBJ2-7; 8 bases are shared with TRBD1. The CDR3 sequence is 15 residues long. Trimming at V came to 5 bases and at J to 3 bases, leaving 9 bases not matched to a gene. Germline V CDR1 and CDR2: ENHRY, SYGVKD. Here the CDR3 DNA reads TGTGCCATCAGTCCTTCGACAGGGGCGGTCTACGAGCAGTACTTC. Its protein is CAISPSTGAVYEQYF.

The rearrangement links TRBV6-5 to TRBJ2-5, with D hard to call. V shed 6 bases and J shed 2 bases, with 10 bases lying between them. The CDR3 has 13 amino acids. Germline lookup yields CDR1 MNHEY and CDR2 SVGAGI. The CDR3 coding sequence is TGTGCCAGCAGGGACGAAAATCAAGAGACCCAGTACTTC. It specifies CASRDENQETQYF.